This TCR beta chain is from a study of monozygotic twins with inflammatory bowel disease. TCRdb derives one entry per CDR3 protein from the 5' RACE reads, leaving out DNA. The sample is made up of around 140,000 distinct CDR3 sequences, and the top ten hold 2% to 2.5% of it. CDR3 size: 16 residues. CDR1 is KGHSH and CDR2 is LQKENI in the germline V gene. The source of this sequence is a human donor with ulcerative colitis or Crohn's disease, or a healthy co-twin of an affected twin (not recorded which). Sequenced input: blood. The chain carries TRBV18 and TRBJ2-7; TCRdb reports TRBD1, a call that lacks DNA to check it against. The CDR3 sequence is CASSPPFGQGTYEQYF.